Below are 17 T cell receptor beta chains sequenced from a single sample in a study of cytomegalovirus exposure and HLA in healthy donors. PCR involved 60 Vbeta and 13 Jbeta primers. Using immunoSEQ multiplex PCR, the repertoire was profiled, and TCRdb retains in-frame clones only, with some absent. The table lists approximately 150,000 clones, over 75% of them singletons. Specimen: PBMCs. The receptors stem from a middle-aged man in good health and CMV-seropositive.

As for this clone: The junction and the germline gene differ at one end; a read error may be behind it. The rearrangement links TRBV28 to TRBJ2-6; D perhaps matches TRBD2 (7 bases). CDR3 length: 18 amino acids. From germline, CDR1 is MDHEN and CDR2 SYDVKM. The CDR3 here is CASSAQGRGHSGANGLTF. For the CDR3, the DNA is TGTGCCAGCAGTGCCCAAGGGCGGGGGCACTCTGGGGCCAACGGCCTGACTTTC.

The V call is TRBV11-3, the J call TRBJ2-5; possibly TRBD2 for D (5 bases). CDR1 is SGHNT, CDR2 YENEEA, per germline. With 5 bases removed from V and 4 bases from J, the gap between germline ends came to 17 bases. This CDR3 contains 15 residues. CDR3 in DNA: TGTGCCAGCAGCCCCTATGGAGGTGGCAGAGAGACCCAGTACTTC. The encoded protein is CASSPYGGGRETQYF.

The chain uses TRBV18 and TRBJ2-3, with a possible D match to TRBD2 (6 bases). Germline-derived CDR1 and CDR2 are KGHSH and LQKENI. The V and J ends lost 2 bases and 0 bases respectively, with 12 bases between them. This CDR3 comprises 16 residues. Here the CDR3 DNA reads TGTGCCAGCTCACCATCAACGGGAGTAAGCACAGATACGCAGTATTTT. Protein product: CASSPSTGVSTDTQYF.

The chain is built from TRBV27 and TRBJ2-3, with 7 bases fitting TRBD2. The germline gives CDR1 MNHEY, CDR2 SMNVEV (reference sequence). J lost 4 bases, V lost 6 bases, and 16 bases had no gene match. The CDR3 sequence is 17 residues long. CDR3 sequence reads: CASRPRALGGSADTQYF. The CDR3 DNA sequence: TGTGCCAGCAGACCCCGGGCACTAGGCGGGAGCGCAGATACGCAGTATTTT.

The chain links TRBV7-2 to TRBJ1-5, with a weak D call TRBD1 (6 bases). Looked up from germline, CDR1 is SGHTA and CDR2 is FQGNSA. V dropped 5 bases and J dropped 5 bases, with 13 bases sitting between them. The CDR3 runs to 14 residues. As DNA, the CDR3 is TGTGCCAGCAGCCCCACGACAGGTTATCAGCCCCAGCATTTT. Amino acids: CASSPTTGYQPQHF.

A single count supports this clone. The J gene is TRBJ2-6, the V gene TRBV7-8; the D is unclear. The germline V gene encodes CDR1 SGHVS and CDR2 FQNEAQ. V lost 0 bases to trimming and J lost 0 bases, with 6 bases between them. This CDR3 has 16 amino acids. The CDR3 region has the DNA TGTGCCAGCAGCTTAGCAGCCGGCTCTGGGGCCAACGTCCTGACTTTC. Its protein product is CASSLAAGSGANVLTF.

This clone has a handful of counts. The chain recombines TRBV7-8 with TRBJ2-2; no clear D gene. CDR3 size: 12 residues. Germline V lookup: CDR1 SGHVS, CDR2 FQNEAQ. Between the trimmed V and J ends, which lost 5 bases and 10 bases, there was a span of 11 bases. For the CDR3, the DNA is TGTGCCAGCAGCATCACCCCGGTGGAGCTGTTTTTT. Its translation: CASSITPVELFF. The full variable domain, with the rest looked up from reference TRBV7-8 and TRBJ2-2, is GAGVSQSPRYKVAKRGQDVALRCDPISGHVSLFWYQQALGQGPEFLTYFQNEAQLDKSGLPSDRFFAERPEGSVSTLKIQRTQQEDSAVYLCASSITPVELFFGEGSRLTVL.

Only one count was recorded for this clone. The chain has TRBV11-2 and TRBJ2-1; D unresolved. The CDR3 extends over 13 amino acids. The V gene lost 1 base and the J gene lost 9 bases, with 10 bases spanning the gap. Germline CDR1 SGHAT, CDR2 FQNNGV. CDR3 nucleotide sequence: TGTGCCAGCAGCTTAGTGAGTCCCTCTGAGCAGTTCTTC. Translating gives CASSLVSPSEQFF.

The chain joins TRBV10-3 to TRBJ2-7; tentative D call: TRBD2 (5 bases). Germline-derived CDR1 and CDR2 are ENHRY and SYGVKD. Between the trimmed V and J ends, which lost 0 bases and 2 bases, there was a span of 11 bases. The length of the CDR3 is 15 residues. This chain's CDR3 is CAISESLARAYEQYF. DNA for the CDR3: TGTGCCATCAGTGAGTCGCTAGCACGTGCCTACGAGCAGTACTTC.

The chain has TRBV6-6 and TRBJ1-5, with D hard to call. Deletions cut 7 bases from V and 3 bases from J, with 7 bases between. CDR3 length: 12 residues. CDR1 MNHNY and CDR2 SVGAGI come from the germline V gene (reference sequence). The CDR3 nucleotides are TGTGCCAGCACCGGAGTCAATCAGCCCCAGCATTTT. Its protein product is CASTGVNQPQHF.

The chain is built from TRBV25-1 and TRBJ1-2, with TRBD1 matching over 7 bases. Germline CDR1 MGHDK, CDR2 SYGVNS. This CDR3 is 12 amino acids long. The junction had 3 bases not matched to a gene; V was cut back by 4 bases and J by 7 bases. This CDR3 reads CASSVRDSGYTF. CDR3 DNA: TGTGCCAGCAGTGTCCGGGACAGTGGCTACACCTTC.

As DNA, the CDR3 is TGTGCCAGCAGTTTATATGGGGGCGCGAACACCGGGGAGCTGTTTTTT. Protein: CASSLYGGANTGELFF. This chain joins TRBV27 and TRBJ2-2; maybe TRBD1 (6 bases). Germline values: CDR1 MNHEY, CDR2 SMNVEV (reference sequence). Deletions cut 1 base from V and 0 bases from J, with 9 bases between. This CDR3 contains 16 residues.

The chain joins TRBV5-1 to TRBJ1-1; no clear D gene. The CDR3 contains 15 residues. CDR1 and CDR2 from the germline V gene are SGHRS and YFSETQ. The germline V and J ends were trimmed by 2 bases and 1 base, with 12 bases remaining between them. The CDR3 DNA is TGCGCCAGCAGCTTTTCAGGATATGGGAACACTGAAGCTTTCTTT. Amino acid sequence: CASSFSGYGNTEAFF. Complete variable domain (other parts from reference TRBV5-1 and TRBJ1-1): KAGVTQTPRYLIKTRGQQVTLSCSPISGHRSVSWYQQTPGQGLQFLFEYFSETQRNKGNFPGRFSGRQFSNSRSEMNVSTLELGDSALYLCASSFSGYGNTEAFFGQGTRLTVV.

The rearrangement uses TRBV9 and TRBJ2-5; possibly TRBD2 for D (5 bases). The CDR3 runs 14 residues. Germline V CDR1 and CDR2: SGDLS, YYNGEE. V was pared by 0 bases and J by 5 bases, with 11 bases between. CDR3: CASSVGGSGETQYF. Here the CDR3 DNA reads TGTGCCAGCAGCGTAGGAGGGAGTGGGGAGACCCAGTACTTC.

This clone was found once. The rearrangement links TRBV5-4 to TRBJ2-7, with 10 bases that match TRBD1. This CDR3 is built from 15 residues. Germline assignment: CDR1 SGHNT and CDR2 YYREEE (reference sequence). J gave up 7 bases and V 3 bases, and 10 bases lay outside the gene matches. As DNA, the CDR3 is TGTGCCAGCAGCTCCCGGGACAGGGGAGGGTGGGAGCAGTACTTC. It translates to CASSSRDRGGWEQYF.

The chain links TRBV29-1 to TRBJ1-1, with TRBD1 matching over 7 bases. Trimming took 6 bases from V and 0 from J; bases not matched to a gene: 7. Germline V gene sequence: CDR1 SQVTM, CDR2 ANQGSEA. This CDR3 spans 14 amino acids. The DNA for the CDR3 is TGCAGCGTACTGACAGGGCTCATGAACACTGAAGCTTTCTTT. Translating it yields CSVLTGLMNTEAFF.

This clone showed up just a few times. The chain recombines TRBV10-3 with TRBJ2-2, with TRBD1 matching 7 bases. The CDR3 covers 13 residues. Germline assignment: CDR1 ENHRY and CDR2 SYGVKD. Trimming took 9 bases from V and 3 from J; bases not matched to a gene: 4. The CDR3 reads CAMGQSYTGELFF. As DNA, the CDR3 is TGTGCCATGGGACAGAGCTACACCGGGGAGCTGTTTTTT.